This TCR beta chain was retrieved from a study of cytomegalovirus exposure and HLA in healthy donors. V dropped 3 bases and J dropped 4; count of bases not matched to a gene: 7. The germline V gene encodes CDR1 LNHDA and CDR2 SQIVND (reference sequence). CDR3 length: 15 residues. PCR primers comprised 60 Vbeta and 13 Jbeta primers. Original analysis: Unique TCR beta chains totaled 65 million to 95 million in a later count, with around 11 million of them shared. The data were produced by immunoSEQ multiplex PCR, yet TCRdb's version contains in-frame clones alone and is incomplete. The DNA gave D and trimming, while V, J and clone size come from that table. The profile shows roughly 100,000 clones, 9.4% of them singletons. The table lists this clone with a few counts.

The TCR was taken from a man aged 45 to 65 in good health and CMV-seropositive. Material for sequencing was PBMCs. The rearrangement joins TRBV19 to TRBJ2-3, with 7 nucleotides matching TRBD2. CDR3: CASSMRLANADTQYF. In nucleotides, the CDR3 is TGTGCCAGTAGTATGCGACTAGCTAACGCAGATACGCAGTATTTT.